The 19 T cell receptor beta chains below come from one sample, sequenced in a study of T cell responses to AZD1222 COVID-19 vaccine. Here immunoSEQ multiplex PCR was the method, and the copy in TCRdb shows in-frame clones only, minus some. The sample has about 140,000 clones, roughly 90% seen once. The sequencing here drew on peripheral blood, taken on day 0 of AZD1222 vaccination. The receptors were sampled from an adult in good health.

The chain couples TRBV7-2 to TRBJ2-3; TRBD1 matches at 7 bases. Germline CDR1 reads SGHTA; CDR2 reads FQGNSA. With 7 bases clipped from V and 4 bases from J, the junction kept 8 bases outside the gene matches. The CDR3 is 14 amino acids. DNA for the CDR3: TGTGCCAGCATCAGGGGGAGCAGCGCAGATACGCAGTATTTT. It yields the protein CASIRGSSADTQYF. The complete variable domain, with remaining parts taken from reference TRBV7-2 and TRBJ2-3, reads GAGVSQSPSNKVTEKGKDVELRCDPISGHTALYWYRQSLGQGLEFLIYFQGNSAPDKSGLPSDRFSAERTGGSVSTLTIQRTQQEDSAVYLCASIRGSSADTQYFGPGTRLTVL.

The genes are TRBV18 and TRBJ2-1, with a weak D call TRBD2 (6 bases). Deletions cut 1 base from V and 7 bases from J, with 14 bases between. Germline-derived CDR1 and CDR2 are KGHSH and LQKENI. The CDR3 loop spans 15 amino acids. Here the CDR3 reads CASSPLPRGSNEQFF. DNA of the CDR3: TGTGCCAGCTCACCACTCCCGCGGGGCTCGAATGAGCAGTTCTTC. Variable domain in full (rest from reference TRBV18 and TRBJ2-1): NAGVMQNPRHLVRRRGQEARLRCSPMKGHSHVYWYRQLPEEGLKFMVYLQKENIIDESGMPKERFSAEFPKEGPSILRIQQVVRGDSAAYFCASSPLPRGSNEQFFGPGTRLTVL.

V usage is TRBV27 and J usage is TRBJ2-2; D is perhaps TRBD1 (7 bases). The V gene's germline CDR1 is MNHEY and CDR2 SMNVEV (reference sequence). Trimming took off 8 bases at V and 5 bases at J, with 18 bases between the two ends. This CDR3 has 15 residues. This CDR3 reads CASSTQGTATGELFF. CDR3 DNA sequence: TGTGCCAGCTCCACACAGGGGACTGCGACCGGGGAGCTGTTTTTT.

This rearrangement joins TRBV2 to TRBJ1-1; 12 nucleotides line up with TRBD1. The trim removed 7 bases at V and 0 bases at J, leaving 12 bases unmatched. Germline CDR1 and CDR2: SNHLY and FYNNEI. There are 18 residues in the CDR3. The CDR3 here is CASTPGTGGAGLNTEAFF. The CDR3 coding sequence is TGTGCCAGCACCCCCGGGACAGGGGGCGCAGGCCTGAACACTGAAGCTTTCTTT. Full variable domain (outside the CDR3, taken from reference TRBV2 and TRBJ1-1): EPEVTQTPSHQVTQMGQEVILRCVPISNHLYFYWYRQILGQKVEFLVSFYNNEISEKSEIFDDQFSVERPDGSNFTLKIRSTKLEDSAMYFCASTPGTGGAGLNTEAFFGQGTRLTVV.

This clone was counted a few times. The J gene is TRBJ2-7, the V gene TRBV4-3, with 8 positions matching TRBD2. The CDR3 extends over 16 amino acids. The germline V gene has CDR1 LGHNA and CDR2 YSLEER. Germline trimming cut 0 bases from V and 4 bases from J; bases unmatched to any gene: 8. The chain's CDR3 is CASSQEGGGGYYEQYF. The CDR3 DNA is TGCGCCAGCAGCCAAGAGGGTGGCGGGGGGTATTACGAGCAGTACTTC.

This chain uses TRBV7-6 with TRBJ1-2, with D possibly matching TRBD1 (5 bases). Trimming cost V 5 bases and J 2 bases, with 24 bases left between them. The CDR3 extends over 18 amino acids. Germline values: CDR1 SGHVS, CDR2 FNYEAQ. In DNA form, the CDR3 reads TGTGCCAGCAGCGCTAGCCCTAAGTGGGGAAGGGGAAACTATGGCTACACCTTC. Amino acids: CASSASPKWGRGNYGYTF.

This chain uses TRBV4-2 with TRBJ1-1; 7 bases line up with TRBD1. Germline V gene lookup returns CDR1 LGHNA and CDR2 YNFKEQ. CDR3 size: 16 residues. V lost 4 bases to trimming and J lost 1 base; unmatched junction nucleotides: 9. CDR3: CASSLLRQGPNTEAFF. CDR3 nucleotides: TGTGCCAGCAGCCTGCTCAGACAGGGCCCGAACACTGAAGCTTTCTTT.

This clone was recorded once. This rearrangement joins TRBV6-2 or TRBV6-3 to TRBJ1-1; D might be TRBD1 (5 bases). The CDR3 spans 13 residues. V dropped 6 bases and J dropped 4 bases, with 12 bases sitting between them. Germline V gene sequence: CDR1 MNHEY, CDR2 SVGEGT. The CDR3 DNA reads TGTGCCAGCAGCCGACACGGGGGCACTGAAGCTTTCTTT. Encoded protein: CASSRHGGTEAFF.

This sequence joins TRBV6-2 or TRBV6-3 and TRBJ1-5, with 12 bases that match TRBD1. Unmatched junction bases numbered 10, after V lost 5 bases and J lost 5 bases. Germline loops: CDR1 MNHEY, CDR2 SVGEGT. The CDR3 has 17 residues. The CDR3 DNA is TGTGCCAGCAGTACCCAACCCGGGACAGGGGGCCATCAGCCCCAGCATTTT. It encodes CASSTQPGTGGHQPQHF.

V usage is TRBV30 and J usage is TRBJ2-5; 10 bases map to TRBD2. CDR3 size: 14 residues. Losses at the gene ends were 4 bases for V and 4 bases for J; bases not matched to a gene: 6. Germline CDR1 and CDR2: GTSNPN and SVGIG (reference sequence). In DNA form, the CDR3 reads TGTGCCTGGACGGCTAGCGGGGGAGGAGAGACCCAGTACTTC. It encodes CAWTASGGGETQYF.

This clone was seen once. This chain links TRBV10-3 with TRBJ2-3; no clear D. V was cut by 5 bases and J by 0 bases, with 9 bases left in between. Germline lookup yields CDR1 ENHRY and CDR2 SYGVKD. CDR3 length: 14 residues. DNA for the CDR3: TGTGCCATCAGTCCCACCGCTAGCACAGATACGCAGTATTTT. This codes for CAISPTASTDTQYF.

J is TRBJ1-3 and V is TRBV6-5, with D hard to call. Germline values: CDR1 MNHEY, CDR2 SVGAGI. The CDR3 is 13 amino acids. V was pared by 7 bases and J by 4 bases, with 11 bases between. The CDR3 DNA is TGTGCCAGCACTTGGACGGAGGGAAACACCATATATTTT. Amino acids: CASTWTEGNTIYF.

This chain connects TRBV7-9 to TRBJ1-2, with D tentatively TRBD1 (6 bases). Germline V lookup: CDR1 SEHNR, CDR2 FQNEAQ (reference sequence). Trimming took off 5 bases at V and 4 bases at J, with 11 bases between the two ends. This CDR3 has 13 residues. The CDR3 is CASSPQGSYGYTF. The CDR3 region has the DNA TGTGCCAGCAGCCCTCAGGGGAGCTATGGCTACACCTTC.

The chain employs TRBV19 and TRBJ1-1; D not certain. Trimming removed 1 base at V and 3 bases at J, with 12 bases between. This CDR3 has 15 amino acids. Germline-derived CDR1 and CDR2 are LNHDA and SQIVND (reference sequence). The CDR3 coding sequence is TGTGCCAGTAGTATAGTCCCGGTTTCTTACACTGAAGCTTTCTTT. It is translated as CASSIVPVSYTEAFF.

This clone was observed a single time. This rearrangement joins TRBV14 to TRBJ1-6; D remains unclear. The CDR3 loop spans 14 amino acids. V lost 4 bases and J 0 bases, leaving 4 bases between the germline ends. Germline CDR1 and CDR2: SGHDN and FVKESK. The chain's CDR3 is CASSRVSYNSPLHF. The CDR3 DNA sequence: TGTGCCAGCAGCCGAGTCTCCTATAATTCACCCCTCCACTTT.

This clone occurred once. V gene TRBV28 combines with J gene TRBJ1-1; D unresolved. The germline V and J ends were trimmed by 6 bases and 8 bases, with 13 bases remaining between them. CDR1 and CDR2 (germline): MDHEN, SYDVKM. CDR3 length: 12 amino acids. This chain's CDR3 is CASRGPNLEAFF. For the CDR3, the DNA is TGTGCCAGCAGGGGCCCCAACTTGGAAGCTTTCTTT.

This chain links TRBV25-1 with TRBJ1-1; TRBD1 might be the D (6 bases). This CDR3 has 15 residues. Trimming removed 5 bases from V and 1 base from J, with 14 bases in between. Germline V gene sequence: CDR1 MGHDK, CDR2 SYGVNS. CDR3: CASSLWVGGNTEAFF. In DNA form, the CDR3 reads TGTGCCAGCAGTCTGTGGGTAGGGGGGAACACTGAAGCTTTCTTT.

With regard to this clone: Other DNA sequences within the sample encode an identical CDR3. The rearrangement joins TRBV6-5 to TRBJ1-5, with D possibly being TRBD1 (6 bases). This CDR3 is built from 14 residues. The V and J ends lost 2 bases and 6 bases respectively, with 11 bases between them. Germline V gene data show CDR1 as MNHEY and CDR2 as SVGAGI. CDR3 loop: CASSYIGGGQPQHF. The CDR3 nucleotides read TGTGCCAGCAGTTACATAGGGGGAGGTCAGCCCCAGCATTTT.

The rearrangement links TRBV7-9 to TRBJ1-4; D is unclear. The CDR3 has 16 amino acids. V gave up 5 bases and J gave up 0 bases, with 13 bases separating them. Germline-derived CDR1 and CDR2 are SEHNR and FQNEAQ (reference sequence). The CDR3 DNA reads TGTGCCAGCAGCCCAAGGCAGTCTGCAACTAATGAAAAACTGTTTTTT. Translating it yields CASSPRQSATNEKLFF.